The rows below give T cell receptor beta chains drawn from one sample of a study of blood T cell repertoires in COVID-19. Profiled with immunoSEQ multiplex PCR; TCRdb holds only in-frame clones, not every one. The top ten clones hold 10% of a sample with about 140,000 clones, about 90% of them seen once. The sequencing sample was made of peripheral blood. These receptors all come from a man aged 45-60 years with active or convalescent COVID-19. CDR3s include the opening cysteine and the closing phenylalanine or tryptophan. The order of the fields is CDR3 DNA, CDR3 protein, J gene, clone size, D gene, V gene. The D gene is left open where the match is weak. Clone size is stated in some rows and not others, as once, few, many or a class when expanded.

CDR3 DNA: TGTGCCAGCAGCCAAGAATGGGGGCCACTAGCGGGAGATAAGTTCTTC; CDR3 protein: CASSQEWGPLAGDKFF; J gene: TRBJ2-1; clone size: -; D gene: TRBD2; V gene: TRBV14
CDR3 DNA: TGTGCCAGCTTCGGTGACAGGGCCACTGAAGCTTTCTTT; CDR3 protein: CASFGDRATEAFF; J gene: TRBJ1-1; clone size: -; D gene: TRBD1; V gene: TRBV18
CDR3 DNA: TGTGCCAGCTCGGGCAGTGCAACTAATGAAAAACTGTTTTTT; CDR3 protein: CASSGSATNEKLFF; J gene: TRBJ1-4; clone size: -; D gene: -; V gene: TRBV18
CDR3 DNA: TGTGCCAGTAGCGCTAGCGGCTCCTACAATGAGCAGTTCTTC; CDR3 protein: CASSASGSYNEQFF; J gene: TRBJ2-1; clone size: -; D gene: TRBD2; V gene: TRBV19
CDR3 DNA: TGTGCCAGCAGTACCCCCGGGAGCTTGATCGAGCAGTACTTC; CDR3 protein: CASSTPGSLIEQYF; J gene: TRBJ2-7; clone size: -; D gene: -; V gene: TRBV28
CDR3 DNA: TGTGCCAGCAGCGGGGACAGGGGGGTCGCTGAAGCTTTCTTT; CDR3 protein: CASSGDRGVAEAFF; J gene: TRBJ1-1; clone size: once; D gene: TRBD1; V gene: TRBV6-5
CDR3 DNA: TGTGCCAGCAGTTTGCGACAGGCCGAGCAGTACTTC; CDR3 protein: CASSLRQAEQYF; J gene: TRBJ2-7; clone size: few; D gene: -; V gene: TRBV28
CDR3 DNA: TGTGCCAGCAGTTTAGCGAGTTTGCGTCTAGCGGGAGGCGAGCAGTACTTC; CDR3 protein: CASSLASLRLAGGEQYF; J gene: TRBJ2-7; clone size: -; D gene: TRBD2; V gene: TRBV28
CDR3 DNA: TGTGCCAGCAGCCAAAGGACTCTGGGACAGCGGAGGGGAAACACCATATATTTT; CDR3 protein: CASSQRTLGQRRGNTIYF; J gene: TRBJ1-3; clone size: -; D gene: TRBD1; V gene: TRBV4-2
CDR3 DNA: TGTGCCACCAGCAGAGAACGAACTACCGGGGAGCTGTTTTTT; CDR3 protein: CATSRERTTGELFF; J gene: TRBJ2-2; clone size: -; D gene: -; V gene: TRBV15
CDR3 DNA: TGTGCCAGCAGCGGCTTAGCGGGAGTCAAAACCGGGGAGCTGTTTTTT; CDR3 protein: CASSGLAGVKTGELFF; J gene: TRBJ2-2; clone size: -; D gene: TRBD2; V gene: TRBV5-4
CDR3 DNA: TGTGCCAGTAGTATAGGGACAGAGAGTACTGAAGCTTTCTTT; CDR3 protein: CASSIGTESTEAFF; J gene: TRBJ1-1; clone size: -; D gene: -; V gene: TRBV19
CDR3 DNA: TGTGCCAGCAGTGACAGGGTGAGAACTGAAGCTTTCTTT; CDR3 protein: CASSDRVRTEAFF; J gene: TRBJ1-1; clone size: -; D gene: -; V gene: TRBV25-1
CDR3 DNA: TGTGCCAGCAGCCGCGGGCAGGGGGCCGGTGGCTACACCTTC; CDR3 protein: CASSRGQGAGGYTF; J gene: TRBJ1-2; clone size: -; D gene: TRBD1; V gene: TRBV6-5
CDR3 DNA: TGCGCCAGCAGAGAGGTGGCGGGGAGGAGGACCGGGGAGCTGTTTTTT; CDR3 protein: CASREVAGRRTGELFF; J gene: TRBJ2-2; clone size: -; D gene: -; V gene: TRBV10-2
CDR3 DNA: TGTGCCAGCAGACTGGACAGGCAAGGGAATCAGCCCCAGCATTTT; CDR3 protein: CASRLDRQGNQPQHF; J gene: TRBJ1-5; clone size: -; D gene: TRBD1; V gene: TRBV6-5
CDR3 DNA: TGTGCCAGCAGTCTCTGGACAGGGGGTAACACCGGGGAGCTGTTTTTT; CDR3 protein: CASSLWTGGNTGELFF; J gene: TRBJ2-2; clone size: -; D gene: TRBD1; V gene: TRBV28
CDR3 DNA: TGTGCCAGCAGTGTACAGGGGAGGACTAATGAAAAACTGTTTTTT; CDR3 protein: CASSVQGRTNEKLFF; J gene: TRBJ1-4; clone size: -; D gene: TRBD1; V gene: TRBV28
CDR3 DNA: TGTGCCAGCAGTGAAGGGACAGGGATCTACGAGCAGTACTTC; CDR3 protein: CASSEGTGIYEQYF; J gene: TRBJ2-7; clone size: once; D gene: TRBD1; V gene: TRBV25-1
CDR3 DNA: TGTGCCAGCAGACTAGCGGGAGGGCCCTACAATGAGCAGTTCTTC; CDR3 protein: CASRLAGGPYNEQFF; J gene: TRBJ2-1; clone size: -; D gene: TRBD2; V gene: TRBV27
CDR3 DNA: TGTGCCAGCAGCCGCCCGGGAGACTACAATGAGCAGTTCTTC; CDR3 protein: CASSRPGDYNEQFF; J gene: TRBJ2-1; clone size: -; D gene: -; V gene: TRBV3-1/TRBV3-2
CDR3 DNA: TGTGCCAGTAGTACTTTCGTAAGTGCGGGACAGACCTCTGGGGCCAACGTCCTGACTTTC; CDR3 protein: CASSTFVSAGQTSGANVLTF; J gene: TRBJ2-6; clone size: once; D gene: -; V gene: TRBV19
CDR3 DNA: TGCGCCAGCAGCTTGACGAGGGTACTAGATACGCAGTATTTT; CDR3 protein: CASSLTRVLDTQYF; J gene: TRBJ2-3; clone size: -; D gene: -; V gene: TRBV5-1
CDR3 DNA: TGTGCCAGCTCACCCCGGAGGGAGGGCGAGCAGTACTTC; CDR3 protein: CASSPRREGEQYF; J gene: TRBJ2-7; clone size: -; D gene: TRBD2; V gene: TRBV18
CDR3 DNA: TGTGCCAGCAGCGAAAGGACAGGGTGGGGATACACCGGGGAGCTGTTTTTT; CDR3 protein: CASSERTGWGYTGELFF; J gene: TRBJ2-2; clone size: -; D gene: TRBD1; V gene: TRBV6-1
CDR3 DNA: TGCAGCGTTTGGCAGGGGACTGAAGCTTTCTTT; CDR3 protein: CSVWQGTEAFF; J gene: TRBJ1-1; clone size: -; D gene: -; V gene: TRBV29-1
CDR3 DNA: TGCGCCAGCCACGGGACAGGGTGGAATGAGCAGTTCTTC; CDR3 protein: CASHGTGWNEQFF; J gene: TRBJ2-1; clone size: -; D gene: TRBD1; V gene: TRBV5-1
CDR3 DNA: TGTGCCAGCAGTGTGGCGGGCGGGGACACTGAAGCTTTCTTT; CDR3 protein: CASSVAGGDTEAFF; J gene: TRBJ1-1; clone size: -; D gene: -; V gene: TRBV2
CDR3 DNA: TGTGCCAGCAGCTTAGCCGGGACTAGCGTCGCCTACGAGCAGTACTTC; CDR3 protein: CASSLAGTSVAYEQYF; J gene: TRBJ2-7; clone size: once; D gene: TRBD2; V gene: TRBV11-2
CDR3 DNA: TGCGCCAGCAGCCAAGGGCTAGCGACGGGGAATGAGCAGTTCTTC; CDR3 protein: CASSQGLATGNEQFF; J gene: TRBJ2-1; clone size: -; D gene: -; V gene: TRBV4-3
CDR3 DNA: TGTGCCAGCAGCTTGACTAGCGGGAGGAGTCAGAATGAGCAGTTCTTC; CDR3 protein: CASSLTSGRSQNEQFF; J gene: TRBJ2-1; clone size: -; D gene: TRBD2; V gene: TRBV7-3
CDR3 DNA: TGTGCCAGCCGAAGCGTCTTAGGCTCTGGGGCCAACGTCCTGACTTTC; CDR3 protein: CASRSVLGSGANVLTF; J gene: TRBJ2-6; clone size: -; D gene: -; V gene: TRBV18
CDR3 DNA: TGTGCCAGTAGTCACACTCCGGGACAGCGACAAGAGACCCAGTACTTC; CDR3 protein: CASSHTPGQRQETQYF; J gene: TRBJ2-5; clone size: -; D gene: TRBD1; V gene: TRBV19
CDR3 DNA: TGTGCCAGCAGGTGGGGAGGTACGCCACCCCTCCACTTT; CDR3 protein: CASRWGGTPPLHF; J gene: TRBJ1-6; clone size: -; D gene: -; V gene: TRBV12-3/TRBV12-4
CDR3 DNA: TGTGCCATCAGGGGGGACAGCAAGGGCGCTGAAGCTTTCTTT; CDR3 protein: CAIRGDSKGAEAFF; J gene: TRBJ1-1; clone size: -; D gene: TRBD1; V gene: TRBV10-3
CDR3 DNA: TGTGCCAGCAGCGTAGGAGGGCTCGAGCCCCAGCATTTT; CDR3 protein: CASSVGGLEPQHF; J gene: TRBJ1-5; clone size: -; D gene: -; V gene: TRBV9
CDR3 DNA: TGTGCCAGCAGCATTGGACTAGCGGGAGGGAAGAATGAGCAGTTCTTC; CDR3 protein: CASSIGLAGGKNEQFF; J gene: TRBJ2-1; clone size: -; D gene: TRBD2; V gene: TRBV11-3
CDR3 DNA: TGTGCCAGCAGCCCTGGGCCCGGGGACGAGCAGTACTTC; CDR3 protein: CASSPGPGDEQYF; J gene: TRBJ2-7; clone size: -; D gene: -; V gene: TRBV28
CDR3 DNA: TGCGCCAGCAGCTTGGAGTCGGGGGTGACTGAAGCTTTCTTT; CDR3 protein: CASSLESGVTEAFF; J gene: TRBJ1-1; clone size: -; D gene: -; V gene: TRBV5-1
CDR3 DNA: TGTGCCAGCAGCTTCAGTCTACCGCTAGCGGGAAGTGAGACCCAGTACTTC; CDR3 protein: CASSFSLPLAGSETQYF; J gene: TRBJ2-5; clone size: -; D gene: TRBD2; V gene: TRBV7-2
CDR3 DNA: TGTGCCAGCAGCTTGACGAGGGCCCGGAGGATCTTT; CDR3 protein: CASSLTRARRIF; J gene: TRBJ1-1; clone size: -; D gene: -; V gene: TRBV5-8